The 22 T cell receptor beta chains listed next were all sequenced from one sample in a study of OX40 agonist ivuxolimab in advanced cancers. Measured with immunoSEQ multiplex PCR; TCRdb has only the in-frame clones, and not every one. The sample yields more than 75,000 clones, about 84% seen once. The starting material was CD4+ or CD8+ T cells sorted from blood, obtained in a trial of the OX40 agonist ivuxolimab. These receptors were taken from an adult with an advanced solid tumor such as melanoma, head and neck, liver or kidney cancer.

The V call is TRBV21-1, the J call TRBJ1-5. TRBV21-1 is shown as a pseudogene. The CDR3 sequence is 14 residues long. The CDR3 loop reads CASSKRRGDQPQHF. The CDR3 nucleotides are TGTGCCAGCAGCAAAAGGAGGGGGGATCAGCCCCAGCATTTT.

This chain connects TRBV19 to TRBJ1-5, with D possibly being TRBD1 (6 bases). Germline loops: CDR1 LNHDA, CDR2 SQIVND (reference sequence). Trimming removed 3 bases at V and 3 bases at J, with 9 bases between. This CDR3 has 14 residues. The CDR3 sequence: CASSIRGINQPQHF. CDR3 nucleotides: TGTGCCAGTAGTATTAGGGGGATCAATCAGCCCCAGCATTTT.

The J gene is TRBJ2-1, the V gene TRBV5-1; tentatively, D is TRBD2 (6 bases). V dropped 6 bases and J dropped 10 bases, with 26 bases sitting between them. The CDR3 is made up of 16 amino acids. CDR1 SGHRS and CDR2 YFSETQ come from the germline V gene. CDR3 sequence reads: CASTPGQGGAMGEQFF. The CDR3 DNA follows: TGCGCCAGCACCCCGGGCCAGGGAGGCGCAATGGGCGAGCAGTTCTTC.

The CDR3 bases are TGTGCCAGCAGGGAGGGGGGGGCGTATGAGGATACGCAGTATTTT. Translating gives CASREGGAYEDTQYF. The rearrangement joins TRBV6-5 to TRBJ2-3, with a weak D call TRBD2 (7 bases). Trimming stripped 6 bases from V and 6 bases from J, with 19 bases between. The CDR3 sequence is 15 residues long. CDR1 MNHEY and CDR2 SVGAGI come from the germline V gene.

The J gene is TRBJ2-7, the V gene TRBV6-1, with 10 nucleotides matching TRBD2. The trim removed 6 bases at V and 2 bases at J, leaving 7 bases unmatched. Germline V gives CDR1 MNHNS, CDR2 SASEGT. This CDR3 comprises 15 residues. The CDR3 region is CASRVAGGPTYEQYF. In DNA, the CDR3 is TGTGCCAGCAGGGTAGCGGGAGGTCCCACCTACGAGCAGTACTTC.

The V and J genes are TRBV7-9 and TRBJ1-6; no definite D call. Trimming cost V 1 base and J 8 bases, with 6 bases left between them. The V gene's germline CDR1 is SEHNR and CDR2 FQNEAQ (reference sequence). The CDR3 is made up of 13 amino acids. This chain's CDR3 is CASSLVVDSPLHF. The DNA for the CDR3 is TGTGCCAGCAGCTTAGTGGTGGATTCACCCCTCCACTTT.

The sample holds one count of this clone. The chain combines TRBV7-9 with TRBJ1-3; TRBD1 matches 7 bases. Germline CDR1 SEHNR, CDR2 FQNEAQ (reference sequence). V lost 5 bases and J lost 0; bases outside the gene matches: 13. The CDR3 is 18 residues long. In nucleotides, the CDR3 is TGTGCCAGCAGCCCTCCTCGGACAGGCGGACTCTCTGGAAACACCATATATTTT. Residues: CASSPPRTGGLSGNTIYF.

The CDR3 region is CASSERGSTDTQYF. For the CDR3, the DNA is TGTGCCAGCAGTGAGCGGGGGTCCACAGATACGCAGTATTTT. The gene calls are TRBV6-1 and TRBJ2-3; 7 nucleotides line up with TRBD2. Germline values: CDR1 MNHNS, CDR2 SASEGT. This CDR3 region has 14 residues. J lost 2 bases, V lost 3 bases, and 2 bases had no gene match.

The chain couples TRBV5-1 to TRBJ2-5, with TRBD2 matching 7 bases. Germline CDR1 is SGHRS and CDR2 is YFSETQ. The CDR3 sequence is 13 residues long. J was trimmed by 2 bases and V by 5 bases; bases with no gene match: 3. CDR3 sequence reads: CASSGRVQETQYF. In DNA, the CDR3 is TGCGCCAGCAGTGGGAGGGTTCAAGAGACCCAGTACTTC.

The CDR3 loop reads CASSLGAVSGNTIYF. The CDR3 DNA is TGTGCCAGCAGCTTAGGGGCAGTCTCTGGAAACACCATATATTTT. The rearrangement uses TRBV11-2 and TRBJ1-3, with D unclear. Trimming removed 1 base from V and 0 bases from J, with 7 bases in between. CDR3 size: 15 residues. The V gene's germline CDR1 is SGHAT and CDR2 FQNNGV.

This sequence joins TRBV6-6 and TRBJ1-2; D gene uncertain. V gave up 3 bases and J gave up 8 bases, with 7 bases separating them. Germline V gene lookup returns CDR1 MNHNY and CDR2 SVGAGI (reference sequence). The CDR3 has 11 residues. CDR3 region: CASSYVKGYTF. In nucleotides, the CDR3 is TGTGCCAGCAGTTATGTCAAGGGCTACACCTTC.

V usage is TRBV14 and J usage is TRBJ1-1, with D hard to call. The CDR3 contains 14 residues. Trimming stripped 4 bases from V and 1 base from J, with 10 bases between. From germline, CDR1 is SGHDN and CDR2 FVKESK. DNA for the CDR3: TGTGCCAGCAGCCTCAAAGAGGGGAACACTGAAGCTTTCTTT. This sequence encodes CASSLKEGNTEAFF.

J is TRBJ1-4 and V is TRBV7-9, with D tentatively TRBD1 (5 bases). Trimming stripped 7 bases from V and 6 bases from J, with 18 bases between. The CDR3 sequence is 15 residues long. The V gene's germline CDR1 is SEHNR and CDR2 FQNEAQ (reference sequence). The CDR3 nucleotides are TGTGCCAGCATCGATCAAGGGGTAGAGTATGAAAAACTGTTTTTT. Translating it yields CASIDQGVEYEKLFF.

V gene TRBV2 combines with J gene TRBJ2-5; 15 bases match TRBD2. The CDR3 length is 16 residues. The junction had 9 bases not matched to a gene; V was cut back by 8 bases and J by 5 bases. Germline loops: CDR1 SNHLY, CDR2 FYNNEI. The chain's CDR3 is CASSGGTSGRRETQYF. CDR3 DNA: TGTGCCAGCTCTGGGGGGACTAGCGGGAGGCGGGAGACCCAGTACTTC.

This chain joins TRBV7-2 and TRBJ1-3; D gene ambiguous. Germline V gene data show CDR1 as SGHTA and CDR2 as FQGNSA. Trimming stripped 1 base from V and 3 bases from J, with 10 bases between. The CDR3 extends over 15 amino acids. DNA for the CDR3: TGTGCCAGCAGCTTAGGGGGTATCGGTGGAAACACCATATATTTT. Translation: CASSLGGIGGNTIYF.

V gene TRBV5-6 combines with J gene TRBJ2-5; the match to TRBD2 covers 12 bases. The V gene end was trimmed by 6 bases and the J gene end by 3 bases; junction bases not matched to a gene: 6. Germline CDR1 reads SGHDT; CDR2 reads YYEEEE. There are 15 residues in the CDR3. Here the CDR3 reads CASILAGGPKETQYF. Here the CDR3 DNA reads TGTGCCAGCATTCTAGCGGGAGGGCCAAAAGAGACCCAGTACTTC.

This sequence joins TRBV19 and TRBJ1-1; 7 nucleotides line up with TRBD1. The CDR3 runs to 14 residues. The J segment lost 3 bases and the V segment lost 7 bases, leaving 8 bases of the junction unmatched. Germline CDR1 reads LNHDA; CDR2 reads SQIVND (reference sequence). The CDR3: CASMAGGGDTEAFF. The CDR3 DNA reads as TGTGCCAGTATGGCAGGGGGTGGGGACACTGAAGCTTTCTTT.

The chain uses TRBV11-2 and TRBJ2-4, with a weak D call TRBD1 (8 bases). The CDR3 spans 19 residues. Germline V gene lookup returns CDR1 SGHAT and CDR2 FQNNGV. V lost 1 base, J lost 0 bases, and 19 bases lay in between. The CDR3 DNA is TGTGCCAGCAGCTTAGTGGTACAGGGGGGGACTAAAGCCAAAAACATTCAGTACTTC. It is translated as CASSLVVQGGTKAKNIQYF.

The chain has TRBV6-5 and TRBJ1-6; D gene ambiguous. V shed 0 bases and J shed 9 bases, with 9 bases lying between them. Germline loops: CDR1 MNHEY, CDR2 SVGAGI. The CDR3 extends over 14 amino acids. The CDR3 is CASSYSEVGSPLHF. As DNA, the CDR3 is TGTGCCAGCAGTTACTCGGAGGTGGGTTCACCCCTCCACTTT.

This clone was counted a single time. V is TRBV10-1 and J is TRBJ2-1, with D perhaps TRBD2 (6 bases). With 5 bases removed from V and 6 bases from J, the gap between germline ends came to 11 bases. The CDR3 runs 13 residues. The germline V gene has CDR1 WNHNN and CDR2 SYGVQD (reference sequence). CDR3: CASSWQGGNEQFF. The CDR3 DNA reads TGCGCCAGCAGTTGGCAGGGAGGCAATGAGCAGTTCTTC.

V usage is TRBV28 and J usage is TRBJ1-5; 8 bases are shared with TRBD1. Trimming cost V 7 bases and J 5 bases; bases outside gene matches: 10. CDR1 and CDR2 (germline): MDHEN, SYDVKM. The CDR3 covers 15 residues. The CDR3 DNA follows: TGTGCCAGCACCGCCCGGGACAGGTATTATCAGCCCCAGCATTTT. Protein product: CASTARDRYYQPQHF.

This clone was observed a handful of times. J is TRBJ2-1 and V is TRBV4-3, with D maybe TRBD2 (6 bases). The CDR3 spans 16 residues. V was clipped by 0 bases and J by 4 bases, with 13 bases between them. Germline V gene lookup returns CDR1 LGHNA and CDR2 YSLEER. Here the CDR3 DNA reads TGCGCCAGCAGCCAAGAGTGGGACTCACCTTACAATGAGCAGTTCTTC. It specifies CASSQEWDSPYNEQFF.